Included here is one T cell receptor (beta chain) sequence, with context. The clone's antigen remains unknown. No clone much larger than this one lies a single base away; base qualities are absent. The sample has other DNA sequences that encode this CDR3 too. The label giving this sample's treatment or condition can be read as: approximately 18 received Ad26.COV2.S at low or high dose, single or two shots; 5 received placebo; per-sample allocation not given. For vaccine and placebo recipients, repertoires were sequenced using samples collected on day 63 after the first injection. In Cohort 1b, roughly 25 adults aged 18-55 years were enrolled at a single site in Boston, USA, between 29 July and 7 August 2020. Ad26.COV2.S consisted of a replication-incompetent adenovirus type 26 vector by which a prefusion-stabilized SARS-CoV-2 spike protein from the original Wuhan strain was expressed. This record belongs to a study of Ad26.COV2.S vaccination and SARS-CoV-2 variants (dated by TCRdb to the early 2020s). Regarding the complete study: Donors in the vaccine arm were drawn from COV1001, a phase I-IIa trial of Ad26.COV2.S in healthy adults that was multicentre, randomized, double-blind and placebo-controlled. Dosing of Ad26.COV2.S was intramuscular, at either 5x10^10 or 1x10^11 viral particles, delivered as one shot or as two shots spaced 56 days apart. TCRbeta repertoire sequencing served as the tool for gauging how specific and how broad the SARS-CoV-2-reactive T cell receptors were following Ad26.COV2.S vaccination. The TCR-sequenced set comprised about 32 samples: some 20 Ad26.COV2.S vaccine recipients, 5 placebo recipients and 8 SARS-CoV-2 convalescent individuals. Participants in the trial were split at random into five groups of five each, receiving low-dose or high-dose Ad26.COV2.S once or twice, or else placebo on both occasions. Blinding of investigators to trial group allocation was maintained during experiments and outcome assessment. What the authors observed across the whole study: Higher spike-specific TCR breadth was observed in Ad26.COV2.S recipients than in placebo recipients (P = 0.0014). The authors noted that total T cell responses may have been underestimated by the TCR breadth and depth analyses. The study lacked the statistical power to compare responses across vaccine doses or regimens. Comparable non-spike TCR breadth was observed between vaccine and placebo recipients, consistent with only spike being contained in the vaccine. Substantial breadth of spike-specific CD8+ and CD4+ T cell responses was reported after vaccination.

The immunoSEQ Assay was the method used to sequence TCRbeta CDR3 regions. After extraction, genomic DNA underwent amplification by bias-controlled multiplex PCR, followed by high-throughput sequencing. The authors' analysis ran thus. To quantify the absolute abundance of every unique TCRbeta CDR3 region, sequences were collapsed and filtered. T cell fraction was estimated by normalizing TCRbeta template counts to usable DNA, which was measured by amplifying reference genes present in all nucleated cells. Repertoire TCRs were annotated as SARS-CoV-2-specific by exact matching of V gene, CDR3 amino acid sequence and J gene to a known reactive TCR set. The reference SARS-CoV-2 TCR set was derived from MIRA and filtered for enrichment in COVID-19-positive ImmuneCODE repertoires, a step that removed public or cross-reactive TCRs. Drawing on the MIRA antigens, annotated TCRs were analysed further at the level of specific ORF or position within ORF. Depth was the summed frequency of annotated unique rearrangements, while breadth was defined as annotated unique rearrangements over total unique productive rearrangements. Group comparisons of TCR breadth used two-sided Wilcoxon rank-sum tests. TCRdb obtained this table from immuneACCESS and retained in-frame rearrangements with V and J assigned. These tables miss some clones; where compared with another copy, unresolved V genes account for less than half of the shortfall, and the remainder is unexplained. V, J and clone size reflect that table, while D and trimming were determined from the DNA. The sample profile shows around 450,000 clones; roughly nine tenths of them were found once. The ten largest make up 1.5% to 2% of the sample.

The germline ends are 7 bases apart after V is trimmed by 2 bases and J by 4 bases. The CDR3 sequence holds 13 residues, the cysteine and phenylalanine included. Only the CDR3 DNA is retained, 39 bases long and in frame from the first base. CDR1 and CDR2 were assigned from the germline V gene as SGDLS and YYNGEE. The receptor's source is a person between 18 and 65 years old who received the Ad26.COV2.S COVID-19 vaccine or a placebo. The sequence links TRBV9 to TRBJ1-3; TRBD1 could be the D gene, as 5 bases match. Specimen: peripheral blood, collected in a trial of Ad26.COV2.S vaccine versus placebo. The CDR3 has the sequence CASSVGLGNTIYF. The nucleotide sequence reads TGTGCCAGCAGCGTGGGACTCGGAAACACCATATATTTT. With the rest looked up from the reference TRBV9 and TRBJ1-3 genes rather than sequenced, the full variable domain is DSGVTQTPKHLITATGQRVTLRCSPRSGDLSVYWYQQSLDQGLQFLIQYYNGEERAKGNILERFSAQQFPDLHSELNLSSLELGDSALYFCASSVGLGNTIYFGEGSWLTVV.